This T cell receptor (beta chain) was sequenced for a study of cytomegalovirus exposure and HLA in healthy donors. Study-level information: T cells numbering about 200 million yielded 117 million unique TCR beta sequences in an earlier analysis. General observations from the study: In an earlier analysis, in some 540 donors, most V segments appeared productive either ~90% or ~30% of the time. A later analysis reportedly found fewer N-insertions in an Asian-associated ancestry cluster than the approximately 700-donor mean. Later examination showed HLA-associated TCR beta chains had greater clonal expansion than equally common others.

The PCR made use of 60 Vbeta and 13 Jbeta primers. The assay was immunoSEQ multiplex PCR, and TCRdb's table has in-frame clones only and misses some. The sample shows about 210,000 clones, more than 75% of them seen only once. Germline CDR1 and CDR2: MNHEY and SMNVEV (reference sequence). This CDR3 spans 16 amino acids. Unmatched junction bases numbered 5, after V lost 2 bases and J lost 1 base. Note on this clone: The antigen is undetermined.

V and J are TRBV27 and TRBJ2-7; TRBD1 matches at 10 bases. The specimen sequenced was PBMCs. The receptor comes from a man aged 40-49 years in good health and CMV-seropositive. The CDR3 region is CASSLRGQGSSYEQYF. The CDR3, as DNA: TGTGCCAGCAGTTTAAGGGGACAGGGGTCGTCCTACGAGCAGTACTTC.